The rows below give T cell receptor beta chains drawn from one sample of a study of T cell responses to AZD1222 COVID-19 vaccine. Sequencing was performed with immunoSEQ multiplex PCR; in TCRdb, only in-frame clones are kept and a portion is missing. The sample records more than 80,000 clones, around 90% being singletons. Source: peripheral blood, taken on day 0 of AZD1222 vaccination. The source is an adult in good health. Each CDR3 is given with its conserved first and last residue. The D gene is left open where the match is weak. Part of the rows lack a size; the others show once, few, many or a class for expanded clones.

17	NA	NA	TRBV6-7	TRBJ2-1	CASSYSESGRLYNEQFF	TGTGCCAGCAGTTACTCGGAATCAGGGCGGCTCTACAATGAGCAGTTCTTC
14	NA	NA	TRBV11-2	TRBJ2-5	CASIGGDPRETQYF	TGTGCCAGCATTGGCGGGGACCCCAGGGAGACCCAGTACTTC
12	NA	NA	TRBV6-2/TRBV6-3	TRBJ2-6	CASSPGANVLTF	TGTGCCAGCAGTCCGGGGGCCAACGTCCTGACTTTC
13	NA	NA	TRBV7-2	TRBJ1-1	CASSLRGVTEAFF	TGTGCCAGCAGCTTACGGGGCGTCACTGAAGCTTTCTTT
17	NA	NA	TRBV7-9	TRBJ1-4	CASSLLWGRETNEKLFF	TGTGCCAGCAGCTTATTGTGGGGCCGGGAAACTAATGAAAAACTGTTTTTT
11	NA	NA	TRBV27	TRBJ2-3	CASRLTDTQYF	TGTGCCAGCAGGCTCACAGATACGCAGTATTTT
14	NA	TRBD1	TRBV7-9	TRBJ1-5	CASSSGTGTQPQHF	TGTGCCAGCAGCTCCGGGACAGGGACCCAGCCCCAGCATTTT
13	few	NA	TRBV5-5	TRBJ1-1	CASSLGGSPEAFF	TGTGCCAGCAGCTTGGGGGGGAGCCCTGAAGCTTTCTTT
16	NA	NA	TRBV4-2	TRBJ1-3	CASSLGTSDSGNTIYF	TGTGCCAGCAGCCTAGGGACATCAGACTCTGGAAACACCATATATTTT
13	NA	NA	TRBV18	TRBJ1-5	CASSRGWDQPQHF	TGTGCCAGCTCACGAGGGTGGGATCAGCCCCAGCATTTT
15	once	TRBD1	TRBV5-1	TRBJ2-3	CASSLGQGAPDTQYF	TGCGCCAGCAGCTTAGGACAGGGGGCGCCGGATACGCAGTATTTT
15	NA	NA	TRBV7-9	TRBJ1-1	CASSLTHAGLEQAFF	TGTGCCAGCAGCTTAACCCACGCCGGGTTGGAGCAAGCTTTCTTT
14	NA	NA	TRBV5-1	TRBJ2-2	CASSPWGNTGELFF	TGCGCCAGCAGCCCCTGGGGTAACACCGGGGAGCTGTTTTTT
15	NA	NA	TRBV7-3	TRBJ2-1	CASSPQGQGWHEQFF	TGTGCCAGCAGCCCCCAGGGCCAGGGTTGGCATGAGCAGTTCTTC
15	NA	NA	TRBV5-4	TRBJ2-7	CASSARRTAPYEQYF	TGTGCCAGCAGCGCGCGCCGGACAGCACCCTACGAGCAGTACTTC
17	NA	NA	TRBV4-2	TRBJ1-2	CASSSDPSPGNSYGYTF	TGTGCCAGCAGCTCCGACCCCAGCCCAGGGAATAGCTATGGCTACACCTTC
12	NA	NA	TRBV7-2	TRBJ1-6	CASSLEGSPLHF	TGTGCCAGCAGCTTAGAGGGGTCACCCCTCCACTTT
12	few	NA	TRBV18	TRBJ2-5	CASRGEAETQYF	TGTGCCAGCCGCGGAGAAGCAGAGACCCAGTACTTC
18	few	NA	TRBV3-1/TRBV3-2	TRBJ2-7	CASSQGTSFRQTSYEQYF	TGTGCCAGCAGCCAAGGAACCTCCTTTCGACAGACCTCCTACGAGCAGTACTTC
15	NA	NA	TRBV4-1	TRBJ2-3	CASSQGIRATDTQYF	TGCGCCAGCAGCCAAGGCATCCGGGCGACAGATACGCAGTATTTT
13	NA	TRBD1	TRBV19	TRBJ2-3	CASTGGASDTQYF	TGTGCCAGCACAGGGGGCGCCTCAGATACGCAGTATTTT
13	NA	TRBD1	TRBV3-1/TRBV3-2	TRBJ1-2	CASSLQGARGYTF	TGTGCCAGCAGCTTGCAGGGGGCGCGGGGCTACACCTTC
17	NA	TRBD1	TRBV9	TRBJ2-1	CASSARPAGGSYNEQFF	TGTGCCAGCAGCGCCCGCCCCGCAGGGGGCTCCTACAATGAGCAGTTCTTC
14	NA	NA	TRBV6-2/TRBV6-3	TRBJ1-4	CASSSPGGGGKLFF	TGTGCCAGCAGCAGCCCCGGAGGGGGAGGAAAACTGTTTTTT
12	NA	NA	TRBV29-1	TRBJ1-1	CSVRGQNTEAFF	TGCAGCGTCCGGGGGCAGAACACTGAAGCTTTCTTT
14	NA	NA	TRBV19	TRBJ2-1	CASSIGLAGYEQFF	TGTGCCAGTAGTATAGGTCTAGCAGGGTATGAGCAGTTCTTC
13	NA	NA	TRBV7-9	TRBJ1-2	CASSLGEDYGYTF	TGTGCCAGCAGCTTGGGGGAGGACTATGGCTACACCTTC
14	NA	TRBD2	TRBV27	TRBJ2-3	CASRGTSGLDTQYF	TGTGCCAGCAGGGGGACTAGCGGTCTAGATACGCAGTATTTT
13	NA	NA	TRBV7-2	TRBJ1-1	CASNPYLNTEAFF	TGTGCCAGCAACCCCTACTTGAACACTGAAGCTTTCTTT
16	NA	TRBD1	TRBV18	TRBJ1-1	CASSPRTGYMNTEAFF	TGTGCCAGCTCACCACGGACAGGGTACATGAACACTGAAGCTTTCTTT
13	NA	NA	TRBV9	TRBJ1-5	CASRPGTNQPQHF	TGTGCCAGCAGGCCCGGGACTAATCAGCCCCAGCATTTT
12	NA	TRBD1	TRBV11-3	TRBJ2-7	CASSTRQGRQYF	TGTGCCAGCAGCACCCGACAGGGAAGGCAGTACTTC
15	NA	TRBD1	TRBV2	TRBJ2-7	CASSRDRGNIYEQYF	TGTGCCAGCAGTAGGGACAGGGGGAATATATACGAGCAGTACTTC
13	few	NA	TRBV7-9	TRBJ2-7	CASSLRRDWEQYF	TGTGCCAGCAGCTTAAGGAGGGACTGGGAGCAGTACTTC
13	NA	NA	TRBV2	TRBJ1-5	CASSDRGNQPQHF	TGTGCCAGCAGTGACAGAGGCAATCAGCCCCAGCATTTT
15	NA	NA	TRBV6-2/TRBV6-3	TRBJ1-2	CASSPPGNSYYGYTF	TGTGCCAGCAGCCCCCCCGGCAATTCTTACTATGGCTACACCTTC
15	NA	TRBD1	TRBV11-2	TRBJ2-7	CASSSYRGLAYEQYF	TGTGCCAGCAGCTCGTACAGGGGGCTTGCCTACGAGCAGTACTTC
12	NA	NA	TRBV7-9	TRBJ2-1	CASSLARDEQFF	TGTGCCAGCAGCTTAGCAAGAGATGAGCAGTTCTTC
14	NA	NA	TRBV10-3	TRBJ1-2	CAITAEISDYGYTF	TGTGCCATCACCGCAGAGATTTCTGACTATGGCTACACCTTC
17	NA	NA	TRBV21-1	TRBJ1-1	CASSGRAGQVGNTEAFF	TGTGCCAGCAGCGGGCGGGCCGGACAGGTCGGGAACACTGAAGCTTTCTTT
16	NA	TRBD1	TRBV10-3	TRBJ1-4	CAISAGTGDLGEKLFF	TGTGCCATCAGTGCCGGGACAGGGGATCTTGGCGAAAAACTGTTTTTT
18	NA	TRBD2	TRBV7-9	TRBJ2-3	CASSPSRSGGTSTDTQYF	TGTGCCAGCAGCCCTTCGCGAAGCGGGGGAACAAGCACAGATACGCAGTATTTT
14	once	NA	TRBV9	TRBJ2-1	CASSGYGTHNEQFF	TGTGCCAGCAGCGGCTACGGGACTCACAATGAGCAGTTCTTC
17	NA	TRBD1	TRBV19	TRBJ1-5	CASKFRGTANSNQPQHF	TGTGCCAGTAAATTTAGGGGGACAGCGAATAGCAATCAGCCCCAGCATTTT
14	NA	NA	TRBV28	TRBJ1-5	CASSTTAIGGPQHF	TGTGCCAGCAGTACCACCGCGATTGGTGGGCCCCAGCATTTT
15	NA	NA	TRBV14	TRBJ2-2	CASSQGLRAPGELFF	TGTGCCAGCAGCCAAGGGCTTCGGGCCCCCGGGGAGCTGTTTTTT
15	NA	TRBD2	TRBV23-1	TRBJ2-2	CASTKSGGLTGELFF	TGCGCCAGCACCAAATCCGGGGGACTAACCGGGGAGCTGTTTTTT
14	NA	NA	TRBV23-1	TRBJ1-2	CASSPYESGYGYTF	TGCGCCAGCAGCCCTTACGAGTCAGGCTATGGCTACACCTTC
13	NA	TRBD1	TRBV10-3	TRBJ2-7	CATRDRLTYEQYF	TGTGCCACCCGGGACAGACTAACCTACGAGCAGTACTTC
15	NA	NA	TRBV4-1	TRBJ1-5	CASSQERSSNQPQHF	TGCGCCAGCAGCCAAGAGCGGTCTAGCAATCAGCCCCAGCATTTT
14	once	NA	TRBV7-3	TRBJ1-4	CASEVRRGEEKLFF	TGTGCCAGCGAAGTGCGCCGGGGGGAGGAAAAACTGTTTTTT
15	NA	NA	TRBV19	TRBJ2-1	CASSIVGRGLYEQFF	TGTGCCAGTAGTATAGTAGGCAGGGGTCTCTATGAGCAGTTCTTC
14	NA	NA	TRBV10-3	TRBJ1-1	CAISVEGSNTEAFF	TGTGCCATCAGTGTCGAGGGCAGCAACACTGAAGCTTTCTTT
13	once	TRBD1	TRBV19	TRBJ1-3	CASSTDRGDTIYF	TGTGCCAGTAGTACCGACAGGGGAGACACCATATATTTT
15	once	NA	TRBV4-1	TRBJ1-4	CASSWGRSTNEKLFF	TGCGCCAGCAGCTGGGGACGCTCAACTAATGAAAAACTGTTTTTT